This is a list of T cell receptor beta chains from one sample in a study of human T cells and chemical hapten exposure. TCRdb re-derived calls from the RACE reads in MiXCR, one entry per CDR3 protein. The sample lists roughly 140,000 distinct CDR3 sequences; approximately 12% were seen once. Sequencing was performed on whole blood, taken in connection with sensitization to the hapten diphenylcyclopropenone (DPC). The receptors were sampled from a woman in her forties or fifties with alopecia areata. Some clones in this sample may be carry-over from other donors' samples. Each CDR3 is given with its conserved first and last residue. The D gene is left open where the match is weak. Where a row states a size, it is once, few, many or the class of an expanded clone; other rows omit it.

size: few; D: TRBD2; V: TRBV19; J: TRBJ2-5; DNA: TGTGCCAGTAGTATTGGTAGCGGGGGAGGAGAGACCCAGTACTTC; CDR3: CASSIGSGGGETQYF
size: many; D: TRBD2; V: TRBV4-3; J: TRBJ2-7; DNA: TGCGCCAGCAGCGTCGGACTAGCGGGAGCGAGGGAGCAGTACTTC; CDR3: CASSVGLAGAREQYF
size: NA; D: NA; V: TRBV28; J: TRBJ2-5; DNA: TGTGCCAGCAGTTTAGAAGGCGAGACCCAGTACTTC; CDR3: CASSLEGETQYF
size: many; D: TRBD1; V: TRBV20-1; J: TRBJ1-1; DNA: TGCAGTGCTAGAGGGGACAGGGAGGCCGACATGAACACTGAAGCTTTCTTT; CDR3: CSARGDREADMNTEAFF
size: NA; D: NA; V: TRBV6-5; J: TRBJ2-1; DNA: TGTGCCAGCAGTTACACCCATTACAGCGAGCAGTTCTTC; CDR3: CASSYTHYSEQFF
size: few; D: TRBD2; V: TRBV28; J: TRBJ2-7; DNA: TGTGCCAGCAGCAGGACTAGCGGGTTTACCTACGAGCAGTACTTC; CDR3: CASSRTSGFTYEQYF
size: NA; D: TRBD1; V: TRBV7-2; J: TRBJ1-2; DNA: TGTGCCAGCAGCGTCGCCGGGACAGGGAGTAGCGGCTACACCTTC; CDR3: CASSVAGTGSSGYTF
size: NA; D: NA; V: TRBV5-4; J: TRBJ1-3; DNA: TGTGCCAGCAGCTTGGCAGGGTTAACTGGAAACACCATATATTTT; CDR3: CASSLAGLTGNTIYF
size: NA; D: NA; V: TRBV27; J: TRBJ2-3; DNA: TGTGCCAGCAGTTTCTCTTCTTGGGGAGACACAGATACGCAGTATTTT; CDR3: CASSFSSWGDTDTQYF
size: many; D: TRBD1; V: TRBV12-3/TRBV12-4; J: TRBJ2-7; DNA: TGTGCCAGCAGTTTTGACAGGGCCGACGAGCAGTACTTC; CDR3: CASSFDRADEQYF
size: many; D: NA; V: TRBV3-1; J: TRBJ1-3; DNA: TGTGCCAGCAGCCCCTACAGGGCTCGTGGAAACACCATATATTTT; CDR3: CASSPYRARGNTIYF
size: NA; D: NA; V: TRBV25-1; J: TRBJ1-3; DNA: TGTGCCAGCAGTTTCTCTGGAAACACCATATATTTT; CDR3: CASSFSGNTIYF
size: NA; D: TRBD1; V: TRBV5-5; J: TRBJ1-6; DNA: TGTGCCAGCAGCGGCCGAGAAAAGGGCAGGGGGCTGAATTCACCCCTCCACTTT; CDR3: CASSGREKGRGLNSPLHF
size: many; D: NA; V: TRBV6-1; J: TRBJ1-1; DNA: TGTGCCAGCAGTGAAGGGATTCGGGCAGAAGCTTTCTTT; CDR3: CASSEGIRAEAFF
size: few; D: NA; V: TRBV29-1; J: TRBJ1-2; DNA: TGCAGCGTTGACCCGGGTCCTATTTATGGCTACACCTTC; CDR3: CSVDPGPIYGYTF
size: NA; D: NA; V: TRBV7-8; J: TRBJ2-2; DNA: TGTGCCAGCAGCTCATCCACCGGGAGCTACACCGGGGAGCTGTTTTTT; CDR3: CASSSSTGSYTGELFF
size: many; D: TRBD2; V: TRBV5-1; J: TRBJ2-3; DNA: TGCGCCAGCCACTCGCCCCCAACATCGGGACTAGCAGATACGCAGTATTTT; CDR3: CASHSPPTSGLADTQYF
size: few; D: NA; V: TRBV11-2; J: TRBJ1-5; DNA: TGTGCCAGCAGCTTAGGTCCCTATTCTTACCAGCCCCAGCATTTT; CDR3: CASSLGPYSYQPQHF
size: many; D: NA; V: TRBV28; J: TRBJ1-1; DNA: TGTGCCAGCAGTGAACAAGTCCGGCTCCTTGAAGCTTTCTTT; CDR3: CASSEQVRLLEAFF
size: few; D: NA; V: TRBV6-1; J: TRBJ1-5; DNA: TGTGCCAGCAGTGAACTCCGACAGGTCTCTCGCCGTCAGCCCCAGCATTTT; CDR3: CASSELRQVSRRQPQHF
size: few; D: TRBD2; V: TRBV4-3; J: TRBJ2-1; DNA: TGCGCCAGCGCAAAGGGGCTAGCGGCCTACAATGAGCAGTTCTTC; CDR3: CASAKGLAAYNEQFF
size: NA; D: TRBD2; V: TRBV11-3; J: TRBJ2-3; DNA: TGTGCCAGCAGCTTAGACGGCCGAGCGGGAGTAGAAGATACGCAGTATTTT; CDR3: CASSLDGRAGVEDTQYF
size: many; D: NA; V: TRBV10-3; J: TRBJ1-1; DNA: TGTGCCATCAGCGGGGGCGGGCGGGACACTGAAGCTTTCTTT; CDR3: CAISGGGRDTEAFF
size: NA; D: NA; V: TRBV5-1; J: TRBJ1-4; DNA: TGCGCCAGCAGCGGATCGACGCACTTGGGGGAAAAACTGTTTTTT; CDR3: CASSGSTHLGEKLFF
size: NA; D: TRBD2; V: TRBV6-6; J: TRBJ2-7; DNA: TGTGCCAGCAGCTCCCGTGGGGAGGGCCGACCTTACGAGCAGTACTTC; CDR3: CASSSRGEGRPYEQYF
size: few; D: TRBD1; V: TRBV15; J: TRBJ1-6; DNA: TGTGCCACCAGCAGAGAACAGGGGGGTAATTCACCCCTCCACTTT; CDR3: CATSREQGGNSPLHF
size: many; D: NA; V: TRBV7-2; J: TRBJ2-7; DNA: TGTGCCAGCAGCTTCCGGGCCTTTGAGGGCCAGTGGAGTTCCTACGAGCAGTACTTC; CDR3: CASSFRAFEGQWSSYEQYF
size: many; D: TRBD1; V: TRBV18; J: TRBJ2-7; DNA: TGTGCCAGCTCACCACCGGGACAGGGCCTCCTCGAGCAGTACTTC; CDR3: CASSPPGQGLLEQYF
size: few; D: TRBD1; V: TRBV2; J: TRBJ2-3; DNA: TGTGCCAGCAGTCGAGCCGGGACAGGTACCACAGATACGCAGTATTTT; CDR3: CASSRAGTGTTDTQYF
size: few; D: NA; V: TRBV12-3/TRBV12-4; J: TRBJ2-7; DNA: TGTGCCAGCAATATAGGCGTAGGTCACGAGCAGTACTTC; CDR3: CASNIGVGHEQYF
size: NA; D: NA; V: TRBV6-1; J: TRBJ1-2; DNA: TGTGCCAGCAGTGAAGGACACAGGGTTGGCGGCTACACCTTC; CDR3: CASSEGHRVGGYTF
size: few; D: TRBD1; V: TRBV11-3; J: TRBJ1-3; DNA: TGTGCCAGCAGCCAAGGGACAGGCCGTTCTGGAAACACCATATATTTT; CDR3: CASSQGTGRSGNTIYF